Listed below are T cell receptor beta chains from one sample, sequenced in a study of early T cells in non-severe SARS-CoV-2 infection. TCRdb passed the 5' RACE reads through MiXCR, listing each CDR3 protein once. The sample carries roughly 34,000 distinct CDR3 sequences, roughly 4.5% recorded once. Sequenced: whole blood. These receptors all come from an adult who was a healthcare worker with PCR-confirmed SARS-CoV-2 infection or an uninfected control (not recorded which). Each CDR3 is given with its conserved first and last residue. Each record gives: D gene, V gene, J gene, clone size, CDR3 DNA, CDR3 protein. A D gene is named only where the DNA matches it firmly. Expanded clones get a size class; other rows say once, few or many, or leave the size out.

D: TRBD1; V: TRBV12-3/TRBV12-4; J: TRBJ1-5; size: many; DNA: TGTGCCAGCAGTTTGGGGGCAGGGGGACAGCCCCAGCATTTT; CDR3: CASSLGAGGQPQHF
D: NA; V: TRBV7-6; J: TRBJ1-1; size: many; DNA: TGTGCCAGCAGTCGGACACCCAACACTGAAGCTTTCTTT; CDR3: CASSRTPNTEAFF
D: NA; V: TRBV5-1; J: TRBJ1-2; size: few; DNA: TGCGCCAGCAGCTTGACAGGGAGTGGCTACACCTTC; CDR3: CASSLTGSGYTF
D: TRBD1; V: TRBV18; J: TRBJ2-7; size: NA; DNA: TGTGCCAGCTCACCAGGTTCTCGGACAGGGGGGTACGAGCAGTACTTC; CDR3: CASSPGSRTGGYEQYF
D: NA; V: TRBV11-2; J: TRBJ1-2; size: NA; DNA: TGTGCCAGCAGGCGCCCCGGGACGCATGGCTACACCTTC; CDR3: CASRRPGTHGYTF
D: NA; V: TRBV27; J: TRBJ1-6; size: NA; DNA: TGTGCCAGCAGTTTAGGGCAGAGCTCCTATAATTCACCCCTCCATTTT; CDR3: CASSLGQSSYNSPLHF
D: TRBD2; V: TRBV3-1; J: TRBJ2-7; size: many; DNA: TGTGCCAGCAGCCAAGCGGGGGGGTACGAGCAGTACTTC; CDR3: CASSQAGGYEQYF
D: NA; V: TRBV9; J: TRBJ1-6; size: NA; DNA: TGTGCCAGCAGCGTAGCAGGGGCCAATTCACCCCTCCACTTT; CDR3: CASSVAGANSPLHF
D: NA; V: TRBV2; J: TRBJ2-1; size: NA; DNA: TGTGCCAGCAGTGAAAATAGGGGTTTAGGTGAGCAGTTCTTC; CDR3: CASSENRGLGEQFF
D: TRBD1; V: TRBV12-3/TRBV12-4; J: TRBJ1-5; size: many; DNA: TGTGCCAGCAGCCAAGGACAGGATCAGCCCCAGCATTTT; CDR3: CASSQGQDQPQHF
D: NA; V: TRBV7-2; J: TRBJ1-6; size: few; DNA: TGTGCCAGCAGCTTAAAAAATAATTCACCCCTCCACTTT; CDR3: CASSLKNNSPLHF
D: TRBD1; V: TRBV20-1; J: TRBJ1-2; size: many; DNA: TGCAGTGCTAGCAGGGGGCAGAGCTACACCTTC; CDR3: CSASRGQSYTF
D: NA; V: TRBV12-3/TRBV12-4; J: TRBJ1-6; size: few; DNA: TGTGCCAGCAGTTTAGGGCTAAAGCCCTATAATTCACCCCTCCACTTT; CDR3: CASSLGLKPYNSPLHF
D: NA; V: TRBV7-9; J: TRBJ1-5; size: NA; DNA: TGTGCCAGCAGCTTAGCCCCGGCAGATCAGCCCCAGCATTTT; CDR3: CASSLAPADQPQHF
D: TRBD1; V: TRBV28; J: TRBJ1-6; size: many; DNA: TGTGCCAGCAGTTTAAACCCAGGGGGTTTTAATTCACCCCTCCACTTT; CDR3: CASSLNPGGFNSPLHF
D: TRBD2; V: TRBV7-2; J: TRBJ2-3; size: many; DNA: TGTGCCAGCAGCTTAGGGCTAGCGGGGATCACAGATACGCAGTATTTT; CDR3: CASSLGLAGITDTQYF
D: NA; V: TRBV14; J: TRBJ1-1; size: few; DNA: TGTGCCAGCAGCCATCTCGGACGGACGACGAACACTGAAGCTTTCTTT; CDR3: CASSHLGRTTNTEAFF
D: NA; V: TRBV29-1; J: TRBJ2-1; size: few; DNA: TGCAGCGTTGAAAGAGTGGGTGGTTACAATGAGCAGTTCTTC; CDR3: CSVERVGGYNEQFF
D: TRBD1; V: TRBV6-5; J: TRBJ1-1; size: many; DNA: TGTGCCAGCAGATCCCGTGGACAGGGGGCAAGAACTTGGACTGAAGCTTTCTTT; CDR3: CASRSRGQGARTWTEAFF
D: TRBD2; V: TRBV6-5; J: TRBJ2-5; size: many; DNA: TGTGCCAGCAGTTACTTCACTAGCGGACAAGAGACCCAGTACTTC; CDR3: CASSYFTSGQETQYF
D: NA; V: TRBV11-2; J: TRBJ2-6; size: few; DNA: TGTGCCAGCAGCCTCCTTCTTTCAGGGGCCAACGTCCTGACTTTC; CDR3: CASSLLLSGANVLTF
D: TRBD2; V: TRBV11-2; J: TRBJ2-1; size: many; DNA: TGTGCCAGCAGTACCCTAGCGGTTTCCTACAATGAGCAGTTCTTC; CDR3: CASSTLAVSYNEQFF
D: NA; V: TRBV10-2; J: TRBJ1-2; size: many; DNA: TGCGCCAGCAGTGAGTCCGCGAACTATGGCTACACCTTC; CDR3: CASSESANYGYTF
D: TRBD2; V: TRBV12-3/TRBV12-4; J: TRBJ2-1; size: many; DNA: TGTGCCAGCAGTTTCCCGGGACTAGCGGACGATGAGCAGTTCTTC; CDR3: CASSFPGLADDEQFF
D: TRBD1; V: TRBV28; J: TRBJ1-2; size: many; DNA: TGTGCCTCCGGGACAGGGCATGGCTACACCTTC; CDR3: CASGTGHGYTF
D: NA; V: TRBV6-1; J: TRBJ1-5; size: many; DNA: TGTGCCAGCAGTGAGTGGCAGGGCAATCAGCCCCAGCATTTT; CDR3: CASSEWQGNQPQHF
D: TRBD2; V: TRBV20-1; J: TRBJ2-5; size: few; DNA: TGCAGTGCTAGGTCGCCCGGGGGGGCAGAGACCCAGTACTTC; CDR3: CSARSPGGAETQYF
D: NA; V: TRBV29-1; J: TRBJ1-2; size: many; DNA: TGCAGCGTTGAACCGAGTGGAGGATATGGCTACACCTTC; CDR3: CSVEPSGGYGYTF
D: NA; V: TRBV7-9; J: TRBJ2-1; size: many; DNA: TGTGCCAGCAGCTTGTCCACGAACAATGAGCAGTTCTTC; CDR3: CASSLSTNNEQFF
D: TRBD1; V: TRBV5-4; J: TRBJ2-2; size: many; DNA: TGTGCCAGCAGTTCTCCCCGGGACAGGAACACCGGGGAGCTGTTTTTT; CDR3: CASSSPRDRNTGELFF
D: NA; V: TRBV9; J: TRBJ1-6; size: many; DNA: TGTGCCAGCAGCGTCAGGGGAGGCAATTCACCCCTCCACTTT; CDR3: CASSVRGGNSPLHF
D: TRBD2; V: TRBV18; J: TRBJ2-5; size: many; DNA: TGTGCCAGCTCTTCTCTAGCGGGGGCGCAAGAGACCCAGTACTTC; CDR3: CASSSLAGAQETQYF
D: NA; V: TRBV6-2/TRBV6-3; J: TRBJ2-7; size: many; DNA: TGTGCCAGCAGTTACTTTCGGGGATCCTACGAGCAGTACTTC; CDR3: CASSYFRGSYEQYF